This T cell receptor (beta chain) comes out of a study of cytomegalovirus exposure and HLA in healthy donors. Findings of the study overall: Approximately 160 TCR beta chains were listed as cytomegalovirus-associated.

Points on this clone: Its antigen is undetermined.

Repertoires were generated with immunoSEQ multiplex PCR, while TCRdb's copy carries only in-frame clones and drops some. In the table there are some 130,000 clones, around 87% of which are singletons. Germline V gene data show CDR1 as SGHDT and CDR2 as YYEEEE. CDR3 length: 13 residues. Trimming shortened V by 0 bases and J by 10 bases, and 13 bases separated the two germline ends. The donors were in the approximately 120-subject validation cohort, distinct from the roughly 720-subject first cohort. The sample taken for sequencing was PBMCs. This chain connects TRBV5-6 to TRBJ1-1; D is possibly TRBD1 (6 bases). This sequence was found in a woman under 30 in good health and CMV-seropositive. CDR3 protein: CASSLAGASLAFF. In DNA, the CDR3 is TGTGCCAGCAGCTTGGCAGGGGCGTCTCTAGCTTTCTTT.